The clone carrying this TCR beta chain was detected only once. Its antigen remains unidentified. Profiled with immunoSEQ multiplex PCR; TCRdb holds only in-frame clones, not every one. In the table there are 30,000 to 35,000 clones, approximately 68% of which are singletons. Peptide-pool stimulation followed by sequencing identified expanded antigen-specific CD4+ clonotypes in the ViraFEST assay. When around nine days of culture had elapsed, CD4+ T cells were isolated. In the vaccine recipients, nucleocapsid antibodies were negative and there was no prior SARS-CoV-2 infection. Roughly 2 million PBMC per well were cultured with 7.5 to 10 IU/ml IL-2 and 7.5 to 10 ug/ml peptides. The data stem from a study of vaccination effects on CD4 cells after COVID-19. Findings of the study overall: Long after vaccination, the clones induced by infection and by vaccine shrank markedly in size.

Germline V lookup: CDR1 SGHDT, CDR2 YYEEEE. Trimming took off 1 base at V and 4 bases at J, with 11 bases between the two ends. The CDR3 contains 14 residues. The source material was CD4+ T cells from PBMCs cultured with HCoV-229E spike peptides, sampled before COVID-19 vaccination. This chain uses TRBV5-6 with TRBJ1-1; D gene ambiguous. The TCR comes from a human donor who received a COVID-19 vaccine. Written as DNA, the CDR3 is TGTGCCAGCAGCTTGTATGGTTCCCGCACTGAAGCTTTCTTT. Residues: CASSLYGSRTEAFF.